Below are 5 T cell receptor beta chains sequenced from a single sample in a study of T-cell reconstitution after alpha-beta-depleted transplantation in children. During its preparation, the TCRbeta library received unique molecular identifiers. TCRdb re-called the PCR reads through MiXCR, storing one row per CDR3 protein. The data show about 400,000 distinct CDR3 sequences, with roughly 20% seen just once and 3.5% to 4% held by the top ten. Sequences were derived from PBMCs from the stem cell graft donor, sampled from the stem cell graft. All receptors come from a human donor who donated a stem cell graft to a child with acute myeloid leukemia.

This clonotype was recorded at least ten times. The chain carries TRBV20-1 and TRBJ2-1, with 8 bases lining up with TRBD2. The CDR3 contains 14 residues. CDR1 and CDR2 (germline): DFQATT, SNEGSKA (reference sequence). The V segment lost 5 bases and the J segment 4 bases; nucleotides outside the gene matches: 7. CDR3 coding DNA: TGCAGTGCTTTACCGGGGGGGCTTTACAATGAGCAGTTCTTC. Translated, it gives CSALPGGLYNEQFF.

This clonotype was counted between two and nine times. The gene calls are TRBV12-5 and TRBJ2-5; 7 nucleotides align to TRBD2. With 2 bases clipped from V and 4 bases from J, the junction kept 13 bases outside the gene matches. There are 17 residues in the CDR3. The germline V gene encodes CDR1 LGHNT and CDR2 FRNRAP. The CDR3 loop reads CASGLRLWTSAGETQYF. The DNA for the CDR3 is TGTGCTAGTGGTTTGCGCCTCTGGACTAGTGCCGGAGAGACCCAGTACTTC.

This clonotype was counted many times. The J gene is TRBJ2-3, the V gene TRBV20-1; 7 nucleotides match TRBD2. The CDR3 length is 18 residues. The V gene's germline CDR1 is DFQATT and CDR2 SNEGSKA (reference sequence). Trimming cost V 6 bases and J 6 bases; bases outside gene matches: 24. The CDR3 sequence is CSAPLASRGSSLADTQYF. The CDR3 nucleotides read TGCAGTGCGCCGCTCGCCTCTCGCGGGAGTTCGCTGGCGGATACGCAGTATTTT.

This sequence joins TRBV15 and TRBJ2-1; TRBD2 matches at 11 bases. J lost 6 bases, V lost 4 bases, and 8 bases had no gene match. The CDR3 runs to 16 residues. Germline-derived CDR1 and CDR2 are LNHNV and YYDKDF (reference sequence). The CDR3 nucleotides are TGTGCCACCAGCACGAGGACTAGCGGGCCGACCAATGAGCAGTTCTTC. Translated, it gives CATSTRTSGPTNEQFF. The full variable domain, completed using reference TRBV15 and TRBJ2-1, is DAMVIQNPRYQVTQFGKPVTLSCSQTLNHNVMYWYQQKSSQAPKLLFHYYDKDFNNEADTPDNFQSRRPNTSFCFLDIRSPGLGDTAMYLCATSTRTSGPTNEQFFGPGTRLTVL.

The chain combines TRBV7-9 with TRBJ2-7; D call uncertain. The CDR3 spans 15 residues. CDR1 is SEHNR, CDR2 FQNEAQ, per germline (reference sequence). Trimming left V 1 base short and J 0 bases short, with 10 bases between. The CDR3 is CASSLVGPSSYEQYF. The DNA of the CDR3 is TGTGCCAGCAGCTTAGTCGGCCCTAGCTCCTACGAGCAGTACTTC.